This T cell receptor (beta chain) was sequenced for a study of T cells in Graves' hyperthyroidism and ophthalmopathy. The source material, RNA transcripts, was used to amplify TCR beta CDR3 regions. HTBI primers drove first-round RT-PCR of the TCR CDR3. TCRdb independently ran MiXCR on the multiplex PCR reads; one entry per CDR3 protein. The profile shows around 500,000 distinct CDR3 sequences, 15% to 20% of them singletons. This CDR3 has 17 residues. Germline V gene sequence: CDR1 DFQATT, CDR2 SNEGSKA (reference sequence). The V segment lost 4 bases and the J segment 2 bases; nucleotides outside the gene matches: 15. This clonotype was counted ten times or more.

This clonotype originated in a woman aged 30 to 39 with Graves' ophthalmopathy. The chain recombines TRBV20-1 with TRBJ2-3; 7 bases agree with TRBD2. The specimen sequenced was blood. The chain's CDR3 is CSANSFAGEGTTDTQYF. DNA for the CDR3: TGCAGTGCTAATTCGTTTGCGGGAGAGGGCACCACAGATACGCAGTATTTT.